Here is one TCR beta chain with its context. The data originate from a study of blood T cell repertoires in COVID-19. TCRdb keeps only in-frame clones here, not all; method: immunoSEQ multiplex PCR. Of roughly 240,000 clones in the sample, 70% to 90% were seen once. The CDR3 runs to 12 residues. With 5 bases clipped from V and 10 bases from J, the junction kept 7 bases outside the gene matches. Sequenced sample: PBMCs or T cells enriched from blood (not recorded which). The source of this sequence is a woman aged 45-59 years with acute COVID-19. The chain recombines TRBV12-3 or TRBV12-4 with TRBJ1-1; 7 nucleotides align to TRBD1. CDR3 sequence (DNA): TGTGCCAGCAGTCCCGACAGGGTGAGAGCTTTCTTT. This sequence encodes CASSPDRVRAFF.